The next 7 T cell receptor beta chains were all read from a single sample in a study of post-analysis software for immune sequencing data. General observations from the study: About five TRBV segments occurring more often in patients than controls included TRBV5-6, TRBV5-1 and TRBV20-1.

Incorporated into the TCR beta cDNA libraries were unique molecular identifiers, which served to reduce PCR and sequencing biases. TCRdb itself ran the PCR reads through MiXCR, one entry per CDR3 protein. The table has about 200,000 distinct CDR3 sequences, approximately 30% seen once; the top ten hold about 3.7%. These TCRs are of unknown antigen specificity. The specimen was blood. Source of these receptors: a girl aged 2-17 years with multiple sclerosis.

The chain links TRBV5-1 to TRBJ2-1, with 11 nucleotides matching TRBD2. Germline CDR1 and CDR2: SGHRS and YFSETQ. V lost 4 bases and J lost 8; bases outside the gene matches: 8. The CDR3 runs to 15 residues. This CDR3 is CASSAGTSGMDEQFF. CDR3 DNA: TGCGCCAGCAGCGCCGGGACTAGCGGTATGGATGAGCAGTTCTTC.

This clonotype was seen a few times. This chain uses TRBV28 with TRBJ2-3; possible D gene TRBD2, 6 bases. Trimming took 5 bases from V and 0 from J, leaving 36 bases between them. The CDR3 is made up of 23 amino acids. CDR1 MDHEN and CDR2 SYDVKM come from the germline V gene. The chain's CDR3 is CASSTIPSDSIGRIFSSTDTQYF. The CDR3 DNA sequence: TGTGCCAGCAGTACAATTCCTAGCGACTCCATAGGAAGGATATTTTCTAGCACAGATACGCAGTATTTT.

This clonotype showed up just a few times. This rearrangement joins TRBV28 to TRBJ2-4; D not resolved. The CDR3 runs 20 residues. Trimming removed 4 bases from V and 1 base from J, with 26 bases in between. Germline CDR1 MDHEN, CDR2 SYDVKM. The CDR3 DNA reads as TGTGCCAGCAGTTGGACCGACACGTCTGTCGGCCGGGCGGCCAAAAACATTCAGTACTTC. This sequence encodes CASSWTDTSVGRAAKNIQYF.

This clonotype has a handful of counts. The chain carries TRBV20-1 and TRBJ2-7; either TRBD1 or TRBD2 may supply D (6 bases each). V shed 3 bases and J shed 1 base, with 10 bases lying between them. CDR1 and CDR2 (germline): DFQATT, SNEGSKA (reference sequence). CDR3 length: 13 amino acids. CDR3 DNA sequence: TGCAGTGCTAGCGGGGGCCTTTCCTACGAGCAGTACTTC. It encodes CSASGGLSYEQYF.

In this sample, this clonotype turned up many times. The V call is TRBV3-1, the J call TRBJ2-5; D gene uncertain. Matching the DNA end better, TRBJ2-7 makes the J call doubtful. The CDR3 sequence is 12 residues long. Germline V CDR1 and CDR2: LGHDT, YNNKEL (reference sequence). The CDR3 here is CASSQLAGEQYF. In DNA, the CDR3 is TGTGCCAGCAGCCAATTAGCCGGCGAGCAGTACTTC.

This clonotype was counted a few times. CDR3 nucleotide sequence: TGTGCCAGCAGCAGGGGGCCGACCGGGGAGCTGTTTTTT. Its translation: CASSRGPTGELFF. V is TRBV2 and J is TRBJ2-2; 8 bases fit TRBD1. The CDR3 contains 13 residues. Per the germline V gene, CDR1 is SNHLY and CDR2 is FYNNEI. Germline trimming cut 6 bases from V and 5 bases from J; bases unmatched to any gene: 2.

Remarks on this clonotype: This CDR3 is missing its conserved last phenylalanine or tryptophan, likely due to a read error. The gene calls are TRBV4-1 and TRBJ1-1; tentatively, D is TRBD1 (5 bases). CDR1 is MGHRA and CDR2 is YSYEKL in the germline V gene. V lost 5 bases and J lost 6, with 19 bases in between. This CDR3 has 15 amino acids. The CDR3 loop is CASSYPAGLSAEAFL. The CDR3 DNA reads as TGCGCCAGCAGCTACCCCGCGGGACTAAGCGCTGAAGCTTTCTTG.